This TCR beta chain was profiled in a study of beta chain features in type 1 diabetes. As for the study in general: Patients did not differ from healthy donors in age, gender or cell yield. Across the samples, about 110,000,000 sorted cells were examined in total. Study outcomes and limitations: It was possible that PCR favored shorter templates, equally so in patients and controls. Among patients, naive, central memory and Treg TCRB repertoires appeared more similar than among healthy donors.

As concerns this clone: The target antigen is unknown.

From germline, CDR1 is MNHEY and CDR2 SMNVEV (reference sequence). This CDR3 has 14 amino acids. V gave up 4 bases and J gave up 2 bases, with 12 bases separating them. Every bit of the isolated RNA underwent reverse transcription, so sequencing read expressed TCRB transcripts. Assay: immunoSEQ multiplex PCR; the TCRdb copy retains only in-frame clones and omits some. The sample includes around 12,000 clones, under 50% seen only once; the top ten take around 0.97%. Sequenced: stem cell memory CD4+ T cells from blood. This chain uses TRBV27 with TRBJ2-7, with a weak D call TRBD1 (6 bases). The receptor's source is a man between 18 and 35 years old in good health. CDR3 amino acids: CASSSLDRTYEQYF. CDR3 in DNA: TGTGCCAGCAGTTCACTCGACAGGACCTACGAGCAGTACTTC.